This note documents a single TCR beta chain sequence. This clone was recorded only once. Its specific antigen is unknown. Nothing much larger sits one base from this clone, and base qualities are not available. The data derive from a study of cytomegalovirus exposure and HLA in healthy donors (dated by TCRdb to about 2017). Some background on the complete study: An earlier analysis of some 550 of the donors reported more than 250 Gb of sequence data and around 120 million unique TCR beta sequences from some 180 million T cells. An early release covering just under 650 HLA-typed donors comprised approximately 300 gigabases of sequencing data and about 90 million unique TCR sequences. The genetic ancestry cluster associated with self-reported Caucasian donors included 65% to 90% of the 398 genotyped donors. The study aimed to test whether cataloging public T cell receptors could reveal signatures of past pathogen exposure. Using immunosequencing, the study profiled T cell repertoires from fewer than 850 subjects and related those repertoires to cytomegalovirus serostatus. Besides the first cohort of roughly 660 subjects, a separate validation cohort made up of 120 or so different subjects was used. The study combined high-throughput TCR immunosequencing, statistical association of individual TCRs with disease status, and machine learning to predict cytomegalovirus infection status. A later analysis re-examined previously published TCR beta repertoires from more than 550 donors and added high-resolution HLA genotyping to investigate patterns of TCR occurrence. Rather than using new phenotypic data, the later analysis identified candidate immune exposures from TCR beta sequences and from how often those sequences occurred across donors. An earlier analysis of about 620 of the donors applied high-throughput TCR beta sequencing to assess whether each TCR beta V gene segment acted as functional or pseudogenic. Donor age, sex, ethnicity and CMV serostatus were compiled alongside the repertoire data. In a later genetic analysis, genome-wide SNP genotypes for about three fifths of the roughly 670 donors were used, and that subset was treated as a discovery cohort. All discovery cohort repertoires had been generated using a single sequencing platform. HLA typing covered class I and class II loci at four-digit resolution. The number of typed donors differed by locus: about 629-630 for A, B, C, DRB1 and DQB1; some 500 for DQA1; approximately 600 for DPA1; and about 470 for DPB1. Roughly 5 DR-DQ haplotypes were handled as single units for association and clustering, since linkage in the cohort was strong. Among some 410 genotyped donors of the cohort, an average of around 220,000 unique TCR beta nucleotide sequences was sequenced per donor, of which 15% to 20% were non-productive.

Points the paper makes about the study in general: The presence/absence analyses assumed that sequencing depth was roughly uniform across donors, and that assumption may not be true. Most CMV-associated TCR beta chains appeared to be HLA-restricted in a later analysis, and the HLA associations seemed to be driven largely by CMV exposure. A later genetic analysis associated a missense DCLRE1C variant with V-gene and J-gene trimming of TCR beta chains, and an independent cohort replicated the association. The study listed 164 TCR beta chains as associated with cytomegalovirus. Specific HLA alleles were associated with 15,000 to 20,000 TCR beta sequences at a false discovery rate of 0.05 in a later analysis. The only immune exposure information available for the cohort was CMV serostatus. A cluster of highly shared sequence variants was judged likely to represent a technical artifact of the sequencing pipeline. The 87-base-pair reads could not distinguish some IMGT-functional V segments, including TRBV6-2 and TRBV6-3, so those segments were excluded. According to the authors, the approach could potentially be generalized to other disease states and immunological phenotypes. In a later analysis, TCR association rates were found to vary across HLA loci, with the most associated TCRs seen for DRB1 alleles and the fewest for HLA-C alleles. HLA typing was unavailable for some donors at each locus, so association tests used only the typed subset. The earlier analysis of about 600 of the donors excluded roughly 17 rarely observed V segments, including chromosome 9 orphons, because counts were too low. In both the original and validation cohorts, the classifier was reported to diagnose cytomegalovirus status with high specificity and sensitivity. When HLA alleles, especially DR and DQ, strongly co-occurred, attributing TCR associations to individual alleles was difficult. Linkage disequilibrium might explain the correlated functional status among segregating V segments, but an unknown experimental factor could not be excluded. According to a later analysis, parvovirus B19, influenza, CMV and Epstein-Barr virus appeared linked to several top co-occurrence clusters. An earlier analysis of roughly 570 of the donors showed that most TCR beta V segments appeared in productive rearrangements either about 87% or about 30% of the time, which broadly matched IMGT annotations. In vitro tests confirmed that a few of the cytomegalovirus-associated TCR beta chains recognize cytomegalovirus antigens. Compared with the roughly 600-donor mean, donors in an Asian-associated ancestry cluster had fewer N-insertions in productive TCRs, according to a later genetic analysis. A further reported finding was that TCR beta sequences accurately predicted the HLA-A and HLA-B alleles for most subjects in the first cohort. Most TCR sequences were seen in very few donors, while some public TCRs were found in many individuals. The cohort was sequenced for TCR beta chains only, and without alpha or paired-chain data the features that could be detected were limited. In a later analysis, HLA-associated TCR beta chains were found to be more clonally expanded and to have lower generation probabilities than equally common non-associated chains.

The library was generated by the immunoSEQ multiplex PCR assay. For the multiplex PCR, a mixture combining 60 forward primers for TCR Vbeta segments and 13 reverse primers for TCR Jbeta segments was used. The CDR3 region of rearranged TCR beta genes was amplified from genomic DNA with a multiplex PCR assay. The amplified TCR beta libraries were sequenced on the Illumina HiSeq System as 87-base-pair reads. The published analysis was carried out like this. Across the 500 to 850 repertoires, a later analysis counted about 81 million unique TCR beta chains, roughly 11 million of which were shared by at least two donors. Raw reads were error-corrected and collapsed into unique sequences with a nearest-neighbor algorithm that merged closely related sequences to remove PCR and sequencing errors. Alignment of CDR3 sequences to IMGT reference sequences was used to assign V, D and J gene segments. For a sequence to be retained, a match of at least six nucleotides was required to both a V gene segment and a J gene segment. A rearrangement counted as productive if the CDR3 had no stop codons and remained in frame with V and J, and every other rearrangement counted as non-productive. CDR3 was defined according to IMGT convention as the region running from the second conserved V-encoded cysteine to the conserved J-encoded phenylalanine. The earlier analysis of 450 to 750 of the donors excluded any sequence lacking an unambiguous match to a single V gene segment. In an earlier analysis of 587 of the donors, V segments were called functional above 56.7% productive rearrangements and were called segregating when the between-donor standard deviation exceeded 5%. To diagnose cytomegalovirus status from the catalog of TCR beta chain sequences, a statistical classification framework was built. In a later analysis, TCR nucleotide sequences were compared against IMGT/GENE-DB human TR gene sequences so that V and J genes could be assigned. The TCRdist pipeline was used in a later analysis to assign CDR3 sequences and most-parsimonious VDJ recombination scenarios. A later analysis defined each TCR beta chain by its CDR3 amino acid sequence plus V-gene family, and excluded reads lacking a unique V-gene family. A later analysis removed 550 to 700 highly shared, low-generation-probability nucleotide sequences to deal with suspected cross-contamination and a sequencing artifact. In a later analysis, a clonal expansion index was calculated for each public chain from normalized within-repertoire ranks of inferred template counts. A later analysis computed generation probabilities with a VDJ recombination model fitted to out-of-frame rearrangements, and checked the results against IGoR. In a later analysis, hypergeometric tests were used to score TCR-TCR, TCR-HLA and TCR-CMV co-occurrence, with a repertoire-size bias correction applied to TCR pairs. False discovery rates were estimated in a later analysis by permuting HLA or CMV assignments 20 times. In a later analysis, co-occurring TCRs were grouped with DBSCAN, and TCRdist sequence similarity was added when clustering was performed within HLA-allele-positive subsets. Repertoires with fewer than 30,000 or more than 120,000 public chains, plus five repertoires with anomalous nucleotide sharing, were excluded from co-occurrence clustering. TCRdb obtained this table from immuneACCESS and retained in-frame rearrangements with V and J assigned. These tables miss some clones; where compared with another copy, unresolved V genes account for less than half of the shortfall, and the remainder is unexplained. The DNA was the basis for D and trimming; V, J and clone size are from that table. Counted in this sample were 60,000 to 70,000 clones; about 70% of them appeared once. In total, the top ten clones hold approximately 11% of the sample.

The cohort consisted of 666 healthy bone marrow donors. All cohort members were sampled while nominally healthy, although unrecorded immune exposures were likely present. The donor was CMV seronegative and belonged to the group of 352 seronegative cohort members. A peripheral blood sample was collected from each donor, and TCR beta sequencing was performed on peripheral blood mononuclear cells. Genomic DNA extraction from the blood cell samples was performed with the Qiagen DNeasy Blood Extraction Kit. Trimming costs V 3 bases and J 9 bases, and their ends lie 15 bases apart. The CDR3 covers 13 residues, taking in both the cysteine and the phenylalanine. CDR3 DNA is the only sequence kept; it has 39 bases, read in frame from the first base. The germline V gene (reference sequence) yields GTSNPN for CDR1 and SVGIG for CDR2.

The sample consisted of PBMCs. This chain joins TRBV30 to TRBJ1-5; TRBD1 might be the D gene, on 5 matching bases. The sequence came from a woman in her 30s in good health and CMV-seronegative. CDR3 protein: CAWSPQGSRPQHF. The DNA sequence follows: TGTGCCTGGAGCCCTCAGGGTTCGCGGCCCCAGCATTTT.